This T cell receptor (beta chain) was captured in a study of CD8+CD57+ T cells in acquired aplastic anemia. Across the whole study: CD4+ and CD8+ cells, once sorted, gave DNA averaging roughly 3.2 ug. General study points: Common to patients and controls were roughly 30 CD8+ CDR3 sequences.

TCR beta VDJ and CDR3 profiles were obtained from a genomic DNA template. TCRdb called the reads again in MiXCR, with one record for every CDR3 protein. This table has 100,000 to 120,000 distinct CDR3 sequences, under 60% appearing once. To note about this clonotype: Its antigen is still unknown.

This receptor was taken from a human donor in good health, serving as a control. Input material: sorted CD4+, CD8+, or CD8+CD57+ T cells (not recorded which) from PBMCs.

CDR3 protein: CSASGTGGWEQYF. CDR3 nucleotides: TGCAGCGCAAGCGGGACAGGGGGATGGGAGCAGTACTTC. The chain recombines TRBV29-1 with TRBJ2-7; 11 bases line up with TRBD1. CDR1 is SQVTM, CDR2 ANQGSEA, per germline. V dropped 7 bases and J dropped 7; count of bases not matched to a gene: 9. The CDR3 has 13 amino acids.